The sequence of this T cell receptor (beta chain) was determined in a study of T cells in localized non-small cell lung cancer. Overall study findings and caveats: Adjacent lung held a median roughly 60 of the top 100 tumor clones. Analysis by sequencing included only one tumor region, so heterogeneity remains possible. A denser population of T cells in blood accompanied longer overall survival. Uninvolved adjacent lung showed peak T cell clonality, exceeding tumor.

This table comes from immunoSEQ multiplex PCR, and its TCRdb copy is limited to in-frame clones, with some not included. The data show some 33,000 clones, about four fifths seen once. The CDR3 is 15 amino acids. Trimming took off 1 base at V and 1 base at J, with 10 bases between the two ends. Looked up from germline, CDR1 is SGHRS and CDR2 is YFSETQ. In regard to this clone: Its antigen is as yet unknown.

This clonotype originated in a male donor at least 60 years old with stage III squamous cell lung carcinoma. The starting material was peripheral blood, obtained before any cancer treatment. The chain carries TRBV5-1 and TRBJ2-3; possibly TRBD2 for D (6 bases). This chain's CDR3 is CASSLPGTGTDTQYF. The DNA for the CDR3 is TGCGCCAGCAGCTTGCCTGGGACTGGCACAGATACGCAGTATTTT.